This T cell receptor (beta chain) emerged from a study of T cells after yellow fever vaccination. TCRdb re-called the 5' RACE reads through MiXCR, storing one row per CDR3 protein. Among 510,000 or so distinct CDR3 sequences listed, less than 20% were seen once. Study-level results: Re-detected after boosting: most primary clones, 95% to 98% of CD4 and 80% to 90% of CD8.

This clonotype has only a few counts. Its target is unknown. The CDR3 loop spans 20 amino acids. Germline CDR1 reads MNHEY; CDR2 reads SVGEGT. The ends lost 0 bases at V and 1 base at J; junction bases unmatched: 15. The V and J genes are TRBV6-2 or TRBV6-3 and TRBJ2-1; TRBD2 agrees at 7 bases. The receptor's source is a man aged 25 to 40 who received the YFV17D yellow fever vaccine. Material: PBMCs, obtained 15 days after the yellow fever booster vaccination. CDR3 nucleotide sequence: TGTGCCAGCAGTTACTCGCCTTCACAAATTGAGGGAGGGTCCTACAATGAGCAGTTCTTC. It yields the protein CASSYSPSQIEGGSYNEQFF.